This T cell receptor (beta chain) originates from a study of vaccination effects on CD4 cells after COVID-19. Worth noting for this clone: No antigen is known for it.

The germline V gene encodes CDR1 KGHDR and CDR2 SFDVKD. Trimming took 3 bases from V and 10 from J, leaving 18 bases between them. The CDR3 has 15 residues. ViraFEST assay sequencing came after antigen-specific CD4+ T cells were expanded with viral peptide pools. Around day 10 of culture, CD4+ T cells were separated out. Either the BNT162b2 or mRNA-1273 vaccine was given to participants in two doses. Profiling relied on immunoSEQ multiplex PCR, and the TCRdb table lists in-frame clones only, not all of them. Of about 38,000 clones listed, around 80% are singletons. The chain carries TRBV24-1 and TRBJ2-1; maybe TRBD1 (5 bases). This TCR came from a human donor who received a COVID-19 vaccine. Some clones in this sample may be carry-over from other donors' samples. The sample consisted of CD4+ T cells from PBMCs cultured with HCoV-NL63 spike peptides, taken after COVID-19 vaccination. The CDR3 DNA reads as TGTGCCACCAGTGATCCAACGACAGTCTCCAAGGAGCAGTTCTTC. It specifies CATSDPTTVSKEQFF.